This T cell receptor beta chain was observed in a study of cytomegalovirus exposure and HLA in healthy donors. Study outcomes and limitations: Accurate prediction of most subjects' HLA-A and HLA-B alleles from TCR beta sequences was reported. Reportedly, diagnosis of cytomegalovirus status by the classifier showed high specificity and sensitivity. Previous analysis showed most TCR beta V segments were productive about 90% or about 30% of the time.

Only a few counts were recorded for this clone. The target antigen is unknown. The PCR ran on 60 Vbeta and 13 Jbeta primers. Repertoires were generated with immunoSEQ multiplex PCR, while TCRdb's copy carries only in-frame clones and drops some. The sample records 150,000 to 200,000 clones, around four fifths being singletons. Germline V gene lookup returns CDR1 MNHEY and CDR2 SVGAGI. V was shortened by 7 bases and J by 8 bases, with 14 bases between the two germline ends. The CDR3 runs 13 residues. Healthy donors of bone marrow made up the group. The chain joins TRBV6-5 to TRBJ1-4; D is ambiguous. The sequencing input was PBMCs. This clonotype was obtained from a man between 18 and 29 years old in good health and CMV-seropositive. The CDR3 nucleotides read TGTGCCAGCACGAACGGCCGGGGAGAAAAACTGTTTTTT. Amino acid sequence: CASTNGRGEKLFF.